One TCR beta chain is described in this entry. TCRdb's copy holds only in-frame clones and misses some; the assay was immunoSEQ multiplex PCR. The sample has tens of thousands of clones, around 90% seen once. The CDR3 has 16 residues. Trimming cost V 0 bases and J 6 bases, with 14 bases left between them. Germline values: CDR1 MNHEY, CDR2 SVGAGI. The record originates from a study of blood T cell repertoires in COVID-19. Study-level information: PBMCs, B-cell-depleted T cells, or T cells were the source of the cDNA or gDNA that made up the material.

This TCR was sampled from a human donor in a cohort sampled during active COVID-19. The chain has TRBV6-5 and TRBJ1-4, with D possibly being TRBD1 (5 bases). The source material was peripheral blood. CDR3 sequence reads: CASSYSAGQGHEKLFF. CDR3 bases: TGTGCCAGCAGTTACTCAGCCGGGCAGGGTCATGAAAAACTGTTTTTT.